Listed here are 8 T cell receptor beta chains from one sample, sequenced in a study of T-cell reconstitution after alpha-beta-depleted transplantation in children. The TCRbeta library was prepared with unique molecular identifiers. TCRdb reprocessed the PCR reads via MiXCR and lists one record per CDR3 protein. The table records 95,000 to 150,000 distinct CDR3 sequences, more than 20% of them present only once. The sequences come from PBMCs, mostly from graft donor cells, collected 180 days after TCRalphabeta/CD19-depleted stem cell transplant. The receptors stem from a male patient aged 2-15 years who had a stem cell transplant for chronic granulomatous disease, so the T cells may come from the graft donor.

V gene TRBV6-5 combines with J gene TRBJ1-1, with a weak D call TRBD1 (5 bases). Trimming removed 2 bases at V and 0 bases at J, with 19 bases between. There are 18 residues in the CDR3. Germline V gene sequence: CDR1 MNHEY, CDR2 SVGAGI. The CDR3, as DNA: TGTGCCAGCAGTTACCTGTCAGGGAGGACTTTCATGAACACTGAAGCTTTCTTT. This encodes CASSYLSGRTFMNTEAFF.

This clonotype has only a few counts. The rearrangement joins TRBV20-1 to TRBJ2-2; no clear D. CDR3 length: 13 residues. V was shortened by 0 bases and J by 4 bases, with 6 bases between the two germline ends. The germline V gene encodes CDR1 DFQATT and CDR2 SNEGSKA (reference sequence). This CDR3 reads CSARDHSTGELFF. The CDR3 nucleotides read TGCAGTGCTAGAGATCATAGCACCGGGGAGCTGTTTTTT.

The chain joins TRBV9 to TRBJ1-1, with no clear D. CDR1 is SGDLS, CDR2 YYNGEE, per germline. V was clipped by 0 bases and J by 6 bases, with 9 bases between them. This CDR3 contains 13 residues. The CDR3, as DNA: TGTGCCAGCAGCGTAGATGGAGTAGCTGAAGCTTTCTTT. Amino acids: CASSVDGVAEAFF.

The count of this clonotype is one. The chain employs TRBV28 and TRBJ2-7, with unresolved D. From germline, CDR1 is MDHEN and CDR2 SYDVKM. This CDR3 has 12 residues. Trimming shortened V by 4 bases and J by 3 bases, and 7 bases separated the two germline ends. The CDR3: CASSYQFYEQYF. CDR3 bases: TGTGCCAGCAGTTATCAATTCTACGAGCAGTACTTC.

This clonotype was observed a few times. This may be a read error, as it is one base from a much larger clone. V gene TRBV12-3 or TRBV12-4 combines with J gene TRBJ2-4; tentatively, D is TRBD2 (5 bases). The CDR3 has 13 amino acids. The CDR3 DNA is TGTGCCAGCAGTTTGGGAGCCAAAAACAGTCAGTACTTC. This translates into CASSLGAKNSQYF.

The chain has TRBV12-3 or TRBV12-4 and TRBJ1-1; D not certain. Trimming pared 3 bases from V and 4 bases from J, leaving 15 bases between. The CDR3 runs 15 residues. The CDR3 region has the DNA TGTGCCAGCAGTTTTTCTCTGGAAAGGTTCACTGAAGCTTTCTTT. It is translated as CASSFSLERFTEAFF.

The CDR3 loop reads CASSLEAGLRQYF. DNA for the CDR3: TGTGCCAGCAGTTTAGAGGCAGGTCTACGGCAGTACTTC. This chain links TRBV12-3 or TRBV12-4 with TRBJ2-7; D gene uncertain. The V gene lost 1 base and the J gene lost 9 bases, with 13 bases spanning the gap. This CDR3 is built from 13 residues.

This clonotype appeared once. CDR3 in DNA: TGCAGCGTCCCCGAGAGGGGCACTGAAGCTTTCTTT. Its protein product is CSVPERGTEAFF. This sequence joins TRBV29-1 and TRBJ1-1; D is possibly TRBD1 (5 bases). This CDR3 is 12 amino acids long. V gave up 6 bases and J gave up 4 bases, with 12 bases separating them. Per the germline V gene, CDR1 is SQVTM and CDR2 is ANQGSEA.